The next 14 T cell receptor beta chains were all read from a single sample in a study of blood T cell repertoires in COVID-19 (dated by TCRdb to about 2020). The receptor library was made with the immunoSEQ multiplex PCR assay. TCRdb carries this immuneACCESS record with in-frame sequences only. Its versions omit some clonotypes, under half of them owing to an unresolved V gene in the studies checked, with the rest unexplained. This sample gives some 190,000 clones in total; roughly nine tenths of them show up just once. Clones ranked in the top ten supply about 22% of the sample. Material: PBMCs or T cells enriched from blood (not recorded which). These receptors all stem from a middle-aged woman in a cohort exposed to, infected with or recovered from COVID-19 (not recorded which).

The rearrangement uses TRBV7-9 and TRBJ1-4, with 9 bases that match TRBD1. The CDR3 runs 15 residues. Germline V gene sequence: CDR1 SEHNR, CDR2 FQNEAQ (reference sequence). Trimming removed 3 bases from V and 5 bases from J; junction bases left unmatched: 4. The DNA for the CDR3 is TGTGCCAGCAGCTTCCCCGACAGGGGGAATGAAAAACTGTTTTTT. This encodes CASSFPDRGNEKLFF. Using reference TRBV7-9 and TRBJ1-4 for the parts outside the CDR3, the full variable domain is DTGVSQNPRHKITKRGQNVTFRCDPISEHNRLYWYRQTLGQGPEFLTYFQNEAQLEKSRLLSDRFSAERPKGSFSTLEIQRTEQGDSAMYLCASSFPDRGNEKLFFGSGTQLSVL.

This chain joins TRBV5-4 and TRBJ1-1; no clear D. This CDR3 region has 13 residues. Germline V gene data show CDR1 as SGHNT and CDR2 as YYREEE (reference sequence). V gave up 0 bases and J gave up 1 base, with 4 bases separating them. The CDR3 loop reads CASSLGRNTEAFF. Here the CDR3 DNA reads TGTGCCAGCAGCTTGGGCAGGAACACTGAAGCTTTCTTT.

This clone appeared a few times. The chain joins TRBV6-4 to TRBJ2-3; TRBD1 matches 8 bases. The germline gives CDR1 MRHNA, CDR2 SNTAGT. The CDR3 spans 15 residues. With V trimmed by 3 bases and J by 1 base, 3 bases remained unmatched. The CDR3 sequence: CASSERGQGTDTQYF. For the CDR3, the DNA is TGTGCCAGCAGTGAGAGGGGACAGGGCACAGATACGCAGTATTTT.

V usage is TRBV10-3 and J usage is TRBJ1-6; D remains ambiguous. V gave up 6 bases and J gave up 8 bases, with 11 bases separating them. The CDR3 consists of 13 residues. CDR1 ENHRY and CDR2 SYGVKD come from the germline V gene. Here the CDR3 reads CAISSGEDSPLHF. In nucleotides, the CDR3 is TGTGCCATCAGCTCCGGAGAAGATTCACCCCTCCACTTT.

The chain recombines TRBV4-2 with TRBJ2-7; a possible D gene is TRBD2 (5 bases). CDR3 size: 14 residues. V was trimmed by 0 bases and J by 5 bases, leaving 11 bases between them. Germline-derived CDR1 and CDR2 are LGHNA and YNFKEQ. CDR3 nucleotides: TGTGCCAGCAGCCAAGAAAGGGAGATCAACGAGCAGTACTTC. The encoded protein is CASSQEREINEQYF.

In its sample, this clone was seen once. One end of the junction does not line up with germline, which may come from a read error. The chain couples TRBV11-2 to TRBJ1-2, with unresolved D. The CDR3 is 8 amino acids. Germline V gene lookup returns CDR1 SGHAT and CDR2 FQNNGV. CDR3 amino acids: CASSPEIF. CDR3 nucleotide sequence: TGTGCCAGCAGCCCTGAGATTTTC.

The CDR3 sequence: CASSQGKRLAGGTDTQYF. CDR3 sequence (DNA): TGTGCCAGCAGCCAAGGTAAAAGGCTAGCGGGGGGCACAGATACGCAGTATTTT. The chain combines TRBV3-1 (or the pseudogene TRBV3-2) with TRBJ2-3; 10 positions match TRBD2. V was pared by 1 base and J by 1 base, with 8 bases of the junction left unmatched. The CDR3 spans 18 residues. In germline, CDR1 is LGHDT, CDR2 YNNKEL (reference sequence).

The chain carries TRBV28 and TRBJ2-4; perhaps TRBD2 as D (7 bases). Germline-derived CDR1 and CDR2 are MDHEN and SYDVKM. V shed 10 bases and J shed 3 bases, with 19 bases lying between them. The CDR3 consists of 15 residues. CDR3 DNA: TGTGCCACAAGGATTGGGGGGGCCGGCAAAAACATTCAGTACTTC. Its protein product is CATRIGGAGKNIQYF.

This clone appeared once. The chain is built from TRBV6-2 or TRBV6-3 and TRBJ2-3; D might be TRBD1 (6 bases). The V end was cut by 2 bases, the J end by 3 bases, with 15 bases between. The germline V gene has CDR1 MNHEY and CDR2 SVGEGT. This CDR3 contains 16 residues. The CDR3 DNA reads as TGTGCCAGCAGTTACGCAGGGGCAGTTTTGACAGATACGCAGTATTTT. It translates to CASSYAGAVLTDTQYF.

This chain joins TRBV5-4 and TRBJ2-1; perhaps TRBD1 as D (9 bases). The CDR3 is 16 amino acids. From germline, CDR1 is SGHNT and CDR2 YYREEE (reference sequence). Trimming took 0 bases from V and 8 from J, leaving 18 bases between them. The DNA of the CDR3 is TGTGCCAGCAGCTTGGGGACAGGGGAAGCGGGGGATGAGCAGTTCTTC. The encoded protein is CASSLGTGEAGDEQFF.

CDR3 region: CASRLSGWIGQGLYEQYF. In DNA form, the CDR3 reads TGTGCAAGTCGCTTATCGGGCTGGATAGGACAGGGTCTGTACGAGCAGTACTTC. The chain has TRBV12-2 and TRBJ2-7; no DNA check was done on the table's D call, TRBD1. TRBV12-2 is a recognized pseudogene. The CDR3 totals 18 residues.

The rearrangement uses TRBV6-1 and TRBJ2-3, with 9 bases identical to TRBD2. This CDR3 has 14 amino acids. Germline V CDR1 and CDR2: MNHNS, SASEGT. V shed 4 bases, J shed 6 bases, and the junction held 5 bases outside the gene matches. The CDR3 DNA reads TGTGCCAGCAGTGTAGCGGGAGTGGCGGATACGCAGTATTTT. It is translated as CASSVAGVADTQYF.

The chain uses TRBV5-6 and TRBJ1-1; the match to TRBD1 covers 9 bases. The CDR3 has 17 amino acids. J lost 5 bases, V lost 0 bases, and 11 bases had no gene match. Germline CDR1 SGHDT, CDR2 YYEEEE. CDR3 region: CASSLEGPGTGYTEAFF. DNA for the CDR3: TGTGCCAGCAGCTTGGAAGGTCCCGGGACAGGGTATACTGAAGCTTTCTTT.

This chain uses TRBV19 with TRBJ2-7, with TRBD1 matching over 7 bases. Per the germline V gene, CDR1 is LNHDA and CDR2 is SQIVND (reference sequence). The CDR3 loop spans 15 amino acids. V lost 3 bases and J lost 2; bases outside the gene matches: 7. DNA of the CDR3: TGTGCCAGTAGTATTCAGACAGGGTTTACCTACGAGCAGTACTTC. This gives the protein CASSIQTGFTYEQYF.